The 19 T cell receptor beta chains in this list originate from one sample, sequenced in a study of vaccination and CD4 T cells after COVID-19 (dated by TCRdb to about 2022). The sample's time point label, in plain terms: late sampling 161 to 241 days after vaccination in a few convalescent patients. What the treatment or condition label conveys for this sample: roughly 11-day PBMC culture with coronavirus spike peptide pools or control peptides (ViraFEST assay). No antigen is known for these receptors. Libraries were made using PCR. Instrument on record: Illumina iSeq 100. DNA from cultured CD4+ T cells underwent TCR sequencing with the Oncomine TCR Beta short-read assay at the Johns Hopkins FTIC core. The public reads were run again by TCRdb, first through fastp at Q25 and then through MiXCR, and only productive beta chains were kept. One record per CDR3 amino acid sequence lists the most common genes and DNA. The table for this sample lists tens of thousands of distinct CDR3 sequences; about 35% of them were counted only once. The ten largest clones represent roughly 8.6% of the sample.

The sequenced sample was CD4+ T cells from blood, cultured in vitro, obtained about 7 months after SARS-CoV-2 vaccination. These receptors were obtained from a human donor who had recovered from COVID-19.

The CDR3 DNA reads as TGTGCCAGCAGTGAGGCTCGAGGCTCACCCCTCCACTTT. Protein: CASSEARGSPLHF. V usage is TRBV2 and J usage is TRBJ1-6, with unresolved D. Trimming took 3 bases from V and 10 from J, leaving 10 bases between them. This CDR3 region has 13 residues. Germline V gene lookup returns CDR1 SNHLY and CDR2 FYNNEI.

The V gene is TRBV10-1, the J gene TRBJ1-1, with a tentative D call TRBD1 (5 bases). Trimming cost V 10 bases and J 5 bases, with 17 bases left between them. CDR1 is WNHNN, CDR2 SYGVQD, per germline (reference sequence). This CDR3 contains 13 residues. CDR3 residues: CATSGAMGTEAFF. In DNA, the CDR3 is TGCGCCACCAGCGGGGCTATGGGTACTGAAGCTTTCTTT.

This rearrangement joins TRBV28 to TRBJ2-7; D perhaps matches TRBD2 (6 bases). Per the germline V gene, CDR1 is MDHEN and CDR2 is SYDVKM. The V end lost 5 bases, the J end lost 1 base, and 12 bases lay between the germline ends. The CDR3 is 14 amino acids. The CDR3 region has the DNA TGTGCCAGCAGTGTCCCCGGGACTTCCTACGAGCAGTACTTC. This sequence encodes CASSVPGTSYEQYF.

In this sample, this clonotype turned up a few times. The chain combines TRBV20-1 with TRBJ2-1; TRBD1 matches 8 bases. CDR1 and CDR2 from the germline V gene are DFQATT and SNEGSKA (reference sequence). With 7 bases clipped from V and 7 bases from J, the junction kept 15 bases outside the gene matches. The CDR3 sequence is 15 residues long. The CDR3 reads CSVTTAWTGLNEQFF. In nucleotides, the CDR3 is TGCAGTGTTACCACCGCCTGGACAGGGCTTAATGAGCAGTTCTTC.

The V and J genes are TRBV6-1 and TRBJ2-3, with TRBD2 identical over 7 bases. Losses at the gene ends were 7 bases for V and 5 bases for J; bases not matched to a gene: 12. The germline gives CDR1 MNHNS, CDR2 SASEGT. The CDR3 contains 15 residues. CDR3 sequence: CASTSRASGGDTQYF. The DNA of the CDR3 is TGTGCCAGCACCTCAAGAGCTAGCGGAGGAGATACGCAGTATTTT.

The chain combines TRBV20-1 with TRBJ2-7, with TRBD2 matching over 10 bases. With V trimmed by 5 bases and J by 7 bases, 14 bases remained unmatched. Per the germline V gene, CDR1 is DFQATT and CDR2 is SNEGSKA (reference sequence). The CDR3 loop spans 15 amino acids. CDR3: CSAGVAGGGSEEQYF. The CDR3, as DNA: TGCAGTGCTGGGGTAGCGGGAGGAGGGTCGGAAGAGCAGTACTTC.

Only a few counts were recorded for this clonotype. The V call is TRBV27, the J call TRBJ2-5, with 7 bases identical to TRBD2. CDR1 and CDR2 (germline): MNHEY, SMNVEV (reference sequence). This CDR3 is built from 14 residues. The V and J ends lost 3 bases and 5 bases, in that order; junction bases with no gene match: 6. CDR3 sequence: CASSFRRGGETQYF. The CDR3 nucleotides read TGTGCCAGCAGTTTTAGGCGGGGAGGGGAGACCCAGTACTTC.

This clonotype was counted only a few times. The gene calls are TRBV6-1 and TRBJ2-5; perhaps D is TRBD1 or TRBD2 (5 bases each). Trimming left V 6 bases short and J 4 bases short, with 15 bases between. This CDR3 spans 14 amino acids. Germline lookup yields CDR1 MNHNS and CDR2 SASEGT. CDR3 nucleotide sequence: TGTGCCAGCAGCCCCAGGGTAGGAGGAGAGACCCAGTACTTC. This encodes CASSPRVGGETQYF.

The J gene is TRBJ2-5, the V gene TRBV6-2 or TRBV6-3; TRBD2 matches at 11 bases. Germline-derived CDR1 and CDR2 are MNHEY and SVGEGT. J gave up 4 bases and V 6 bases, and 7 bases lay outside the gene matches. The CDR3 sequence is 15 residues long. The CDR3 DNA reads TGTGCCAGCAGCTCTACTAGCGGGAGTCTAGAGACCCAGTACTTC. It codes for CASSSTSGSLETQYF.

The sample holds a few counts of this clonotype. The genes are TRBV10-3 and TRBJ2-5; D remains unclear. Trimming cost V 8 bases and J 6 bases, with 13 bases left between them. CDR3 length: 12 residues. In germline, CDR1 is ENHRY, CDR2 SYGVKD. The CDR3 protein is CAIAFAAQTQYF. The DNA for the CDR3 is TGTGCCATCGCTTTTGCTGCGCAGACCCAGTACTTC.

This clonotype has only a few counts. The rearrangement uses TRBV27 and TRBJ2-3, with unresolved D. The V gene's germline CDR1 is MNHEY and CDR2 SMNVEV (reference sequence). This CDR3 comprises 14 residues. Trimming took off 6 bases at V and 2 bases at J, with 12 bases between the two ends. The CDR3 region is CASSLTVNTDTQYF. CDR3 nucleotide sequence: TGTGCCAGCAGCCTTACGGTCAACACAGATACGCAGTATTTT.

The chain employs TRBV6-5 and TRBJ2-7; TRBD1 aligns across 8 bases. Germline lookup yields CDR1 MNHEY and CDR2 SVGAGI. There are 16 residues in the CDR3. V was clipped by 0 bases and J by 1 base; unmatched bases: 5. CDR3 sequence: CASSYSLTGESYEQYF. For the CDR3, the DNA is TGTGCCAGCAGTTACTCACTGACAGGGGAATCCTACGAGCAGTACTTC.

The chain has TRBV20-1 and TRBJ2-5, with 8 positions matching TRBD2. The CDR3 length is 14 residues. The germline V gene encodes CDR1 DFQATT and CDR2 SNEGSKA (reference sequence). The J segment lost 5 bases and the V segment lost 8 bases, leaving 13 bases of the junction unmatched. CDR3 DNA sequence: TGCAGTCCCACCCCGGTAGCGGGAATCGAGACCCAGTACTTC. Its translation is CSPTPVAGIETQYF.

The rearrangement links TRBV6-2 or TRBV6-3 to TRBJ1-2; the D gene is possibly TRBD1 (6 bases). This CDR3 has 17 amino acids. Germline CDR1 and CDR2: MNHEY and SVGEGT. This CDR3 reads CAKRRGVPIFVSVGYTF. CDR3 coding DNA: TGTGCTAAAAGGAGGGGGGTCCCCATATTTGTCTCGGTCGGCTACACCTTC.

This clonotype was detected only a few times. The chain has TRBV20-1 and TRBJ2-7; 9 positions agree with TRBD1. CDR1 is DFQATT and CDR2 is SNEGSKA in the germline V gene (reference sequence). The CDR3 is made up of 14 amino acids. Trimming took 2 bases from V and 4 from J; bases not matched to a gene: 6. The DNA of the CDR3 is TGCAGTGCTAGAAGGGGGGACAGGGAATACGAGCAGTACTTC. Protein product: CSARRGDREYEQYF.

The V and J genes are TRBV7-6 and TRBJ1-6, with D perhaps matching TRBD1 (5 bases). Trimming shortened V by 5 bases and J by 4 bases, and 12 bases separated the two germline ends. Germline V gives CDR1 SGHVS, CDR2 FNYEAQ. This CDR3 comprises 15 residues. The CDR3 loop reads CASSKTGTYNSPLHF. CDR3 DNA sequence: TGTGCCAGCAGCAAAACAGGAACTTATAATTCACCCCTCCACTTT.

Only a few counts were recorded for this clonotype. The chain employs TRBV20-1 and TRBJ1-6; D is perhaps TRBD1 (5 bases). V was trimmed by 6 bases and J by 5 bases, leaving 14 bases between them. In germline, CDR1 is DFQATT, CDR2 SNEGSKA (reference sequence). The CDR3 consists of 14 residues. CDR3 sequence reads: CSAVGGGDNSPLHF. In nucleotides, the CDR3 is TGCAGTGCCGTGGGGGGTGGCGATAATTCACCCCTCCACTTT.

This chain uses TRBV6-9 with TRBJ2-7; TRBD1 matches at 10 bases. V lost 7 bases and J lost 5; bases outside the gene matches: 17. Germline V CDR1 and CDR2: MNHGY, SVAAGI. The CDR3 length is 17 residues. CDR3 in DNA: TGTGCCAGCATTGGGGGGGAATTCCGGGACAGGGGCCACGAGCAGTACTTC. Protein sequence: CASIGGEFRDRGHEQYF.

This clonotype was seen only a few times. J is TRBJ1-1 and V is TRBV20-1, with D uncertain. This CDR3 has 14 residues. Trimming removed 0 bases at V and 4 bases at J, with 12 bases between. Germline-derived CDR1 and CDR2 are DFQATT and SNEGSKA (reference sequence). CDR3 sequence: CSARDPAGSTEAFF. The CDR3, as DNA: TGCAGTGCTAGAGACCCGGCCGGATCCACTGAAGCTTTCTTT.